This is a list of T cell receptor beta chains from one sample in a study of response to subunit inactivated influenza vaccine. TCRdb re-called the RT-PCR reads through MiXCR, storing one row per CDR3 protein. This sample carries just under 550,000 distinct CDR3 sequences, around a quarter of them seen once, and the ten largest clones take under 3.5%. The sample was also reused in another study, on T cells expressing NK-cell markers.

The sample consisted of CD4+ T cells sorted from PBMCs, taken less than 13 days after vaccination. The source is a man over 45 who received an inactivated influenza vaccine. Each CDR3 is given with its conserved first and last residue. The D gene is left open where the match is weak. Clone size is stated in some rows and not others, as once, few, many or a class when expanded.

d_gene	v_gene	abundance	j_gene	CDR3aa	CDR3nt
-	TRBV7-3	-	TRBJ2-5	CASSLSEGKGETQYF	TGTGCCAGCAGCTTAAGCGAGGGCAAGGGGGAGACCCAGTACTTC
TRBD2	TRBV6-1	-	TRBJ2-2	CASRGTSGANTGELFF	TGTGCCAGCAGGGGGACTAGCGGGGCTAACACCGGGGAGCTGTTTTTT
TRBD2	TRBV27	-	TRBJ2-7	CASSLSGLAGYEQYF	TGTGCCAGCAGTTTATCGGGGCTAGCGGGGTACGAGCAGTACTTC
-	TRBV4-1	-	TRBJ2-3	CASSQVLSFQPDTQYF	TGCGCCAGCAGCCAAGTTTTATCGTTTCAGCCAGATACGCAGTATTTT
TRBD2	TRBV7-2	many	TRBJ2-2	CASSSGLAGTGELFF	TGCGCCAGCAGCTCTGGACTAGCGGGCACCGGGGAGCTGTTTTTT
-	TRBV12-3/TRBV12-4	many	TRBJ1-2	CASSLPGGYTF	TGTGCCAGCAGTTTGCCCGGCGGCTACACCTTC
-	TRBV6-1	few	TRBJ2-4	CASAGTGQNIQYF	TGTGCCAGCGCCGGGACGGGCCAAAACATTCAGTACTTC
TRBD2	TRBV5-1	few	TRBJ2-1	CASSWTSGRAGEQFF	TGCGCCAGCAGCTGGACTAGCGGGAGGGCCGGGGAGCAGTTCTTC
-	TRBV7-9	-	TRBJ2-1	CASSSSGGPNEQFF	TGTGCCAGCAGCTCCTCCGGCGGGCCCAATGAGCAGTTCTTC
TRBD2	TRBV5-1	few	TRBJ2-3	CASSPRGTSGSSLDTQYF	TGCGCCAGCAGCCCTCGGGGGACTAGCGGGAGTTCTTTGGATACGCAGTATTTT
-	TRBV7-8	-	TRBJ1-2	CASSLDHRDYGYTF	TGTGCCAGCAGCTTAGATCACAGGGACTATGGCTACACCTTC
TRBD2	TRBV24-1	few	TRBJ2-2	CATSAIAGGYTGELFF	TGTGCCACCAGTGCCATAGCGGGAGGGTACACCGGGGAGCTGTTTTTT
-	TRBV6-5	-	TRBJ2-7	CASSYEGTSSYEQYF	TGTGCCAGCAGTTACGAGGGTACGAGCTCCTACGAGCAGTACTTC
TRBD1	TRBV20-1	-	TRBJ1-6	CSARDTGAAVRALHF	TGCAGTGCTAGAGACACAGGGGCCGCCGTAAGAGCCCTCCACTTT
-	TRBV11-1	-	TRBJ2-7	CASSLAGPSRLYEQYF	TGTGCCAGCAGCTTAGCGGGACCGTCTAGGCTTTACGAGCAGTACTTC
TRBD1	TRBV10-3	few	TRBJ1-4	CAIAQGGNEKLFF	TGTGCCATCGCGCAGGGGGGTAATGAAAAACTGTTTTTT
-	TRBV5-1	-	TRBJ2-6	CASSDGRLRPNVLTF	TGCGCCAGCAGCGACGGTAGACTGCGGCCCAACGTCCTGACTTTC